A single sample is the source of the 19 T cell receptor beta chains below, sequenced in a study of sequential checkpoint blockade in melanoma. Measured with immunoSEQ multiplex PCR; TCRdb has only the in-frame clones, and not every one. The sample yields some 19,000 clones, around four fifths seen once. Treatment reported: randomized to nivolumab then ipilimumab (arm A) or the reverse (arm B). The source material was CD8+ T cells sorted from blood (inferred from file names), sampled from a patient given nivolumab and ipilimumab in sequence. The source is a human donor with melanoma.

The V and J genes are TRBV19 and TRBJ2-7; D ambiguous. The CDR3 runs 14 residues. Trimming pared 2 bases from V and 4 bases from J, leaving 12 bases between. Germline V gene data show CDR1 as LNHDA and CDR2 as SQIVND (reference sequence). The CDR3 DNA is TGTGCCAGTAGTATATACGATGGCGGTTACGAGCAGTACTTC. This codes for CASSIYDGGYEQYF.

This sequence joins TRBV28 and TRBJ1-2; no definite D call. This CDR3 region has 14 residues. CDR1 MDHEN and CDR2 SYDVKM come from the germline V gene. V gave up 1 base and J gave up 5 bases, with 11 bases separating them. CDR3 in DNA: TGTGCCAGCAGTTTATTGAAGAGGGAGTATGGCTACACCTTC. It is translated as CASSLLKREYGYTF.

The CDR3 sequence: CASSPTGGETQYF. CDR3 bases: TGTGCCAGCAGCCCGACAGGGGGAGAGACCCAGTACTTC. J is TRBJ2-5 and V is TRBV11-2; TRBD1 matches 9 bases. V dropped 5 bases and J dropped 4; count of bases not matched to a gene: 2. Germline V gene lookup returns CDR1 SGHAT and CDR2 FQNNGV. The CDR3 has 13 residues.

The gene calls are TRBV19 and TRBJ2-5; D possibly corresponds to TRBD1 (5 bases). The DNA matches TRBJ2-7 better at its end, which makes the J call doubtful. Germline assignment: CDR1 LNHDA and CDR2 SQIVND (reference sequence). The CDR3 has 15 amino acids. CDR3 sequence reads: CASSIGPGTGYEQYF. The CDR3 DNA sequence: TGTGCCAGTAGTATAGGCCCCGGTACAGGCTACGAGCAGTACTTC.

CDR3 residues: CASGAYTYEQYF. CDR3 in DNA: TGTGCCAGCGGGGCGTACACCTACGAGCAGTACTTC. The chain combines TRBV7-9 with TRBJ2-7, with a possible D match to TRBD1 (5 bases). Trimming pared 8 bases from V and 2 bases from J, leaving 10 bases between. This CDR3 has 12 residues. Germline V gene lookup returns CDR1 SEHNR and CDR2 FQNEAQ (reference sequence).

This clone appeared a single time. This chain uses TRBV10-2 with TRBJ2-7, with 7 nucleotides matching TRBD1. The CDR3 consists of 16 residues. Germline CDR1 and CDR2: WSHSY and SAAADI. Germline trimming cut 6 bases from V and 1 base from J; bases unmatched to any gene: 12. Here the CDR3 reads CASRDDTGVGSYEQYF. The CDR3, as DNA: TGCGCCAGCAGAGACGATACAGGGGTCGGGTCCTACGAGCAGTACTTC.

CDR3 loop: CASSPSQGGSEQFF. The CDR3 region has the DNA TGTGCCAGCAGCCCCTCCCAGGGGGGTAGTGAGCAGTTCTTC. The V and J genes are TRBV6-1 and TRBJ2-1; D might be TRBD1 (7 bases). The V end lost 6 bases, the J end lost 9 bases, and 18 bases lay between the germline ends. The germline gives CDR1 MNHNS, CDR2 SASEGT. CDR3 length: 14 amino acids.

This clone was detected only once. The chain uses TRBV30 and TRBJ1-2, with D unresolved. Germline V gene lookup returns CDR1 GTSNPN and CDR2 SVGIG (reference sequence). The CDR3 is made up of 14 amino acids. V dropped 4 bases and J dropped 13 bases, with 25 bases sitting between them. The DNA for the CDR3 is TGTGCCTGGACCCTCGATGCGATTTCCTCAAAGATCACCTTC. Translating gives CAWTLDAISSKITF.

This clone is a singleton in its sample. This chain connects TRBV19 to TRBJ1-1; TRBD1 aligns across 9 bases. Trimming took 6 bases from V and 5 from J; bases not matched to a gene: 7. The CDR3 extends over 14 amino acids. Germline values: CDR1 LNHDA, CDR2 SQIVND (reference sequence). This CDR3 is CASSLQGAGTEAFF. The CDR3 DNA reads TGTGCCAGTAGCCTACAGGGGGCTGGTACTGAAGCTTTCTTT.

The chain carries TRBV27 and TRBJ2-2; 9 bases line up with TRBD1. CDR1 is MNHEY, CDR2 SMNVEV, per germline (reference sequence). V was clipped by 6 bases and J by 3 bases; unmatched bases: 5. The CDR3 consists of 15 residues. The CDR3 loop is CASSPGTGYTGELFF. CDR3 DNA: TGTGCCAGCAGCCCAGGGACAGGGTACACCGGGGAGCTGTTTTTT.

The chain links TRBV7-9 to TRBJ2-7; D is uncertain. V gave up 6 bases and J gave up 0 bases, with 18 bases separating them. The germline V gene encodes CDR1 SEHNR and CDR2 FQNEAQ (reference sequence). The CDR3 runs 16 residues. CDR3 amino acids: CASSPPIDTDSYEQYF. CDR3 DNA sequence: TGTGCCAGCAGTCCTCCCATAGACACAGACTCCTACGAGCAGTACTTC.

This rearrangement joins TRBV9 to TRBJ1-2; possible D gene TRBD1, 6 bases. The V end lost 0 bases, the J end lost 7 bases, and 13 bases lay between the germline ends. Germline V gene sequence: CDR1 SGDLS, CDR2 YYNGEE. The CDR3 runs to 14 residues. The DNA of the CDR3 is TGTGCCAGCAGCGTAGATGAAGGGGGTTTTGGCTACACCTTC. Amino acid sequence: CASSVDEGGFGYTF.

The V and J genes are TRBV15 and TRBJ2-7, with D possibly matching TRBD2 (6 bases). CDR3 length: 17 residues. Deletions cut 1 base from V and 3 bases from J, with 19 bases between. Germline V gives CDR1 LNHNV, CDR2 YYDKDF (reference sequence). The CDR3 loop is CATSRVRQGLSHYEQYF. DNA for the CDR3: TGTGCCACCAGCAGAGTCCGACAAGGACTATCTCACTACGAGCAGTACTTC. The variable domain in full, completed from reference TRBV15 and TRBJ2-7, reads DAMVIQNPRYQVTQFGKPVTLSCSQTLNHNVMYWYQQKSSQAPKLLFHYYDKDFNNEADTPDNFQSRRPNTSFCFLDIRSPGLGDTAMYLCATSRVRQGLSHYEQYFGPGTRLTVT.

The chain is built from TRBV13 and TRBJ1-2, with 7 bases lining up with TRBD1. This CDR3 is 17 amino acids long. The germline V gene has CDR1 PRHDT and CDR2 FYEKMQ (reference sequence). Unmatched junction bases numbered 14, after V lost 0 bases and J lost 7 bases. The CDR3 coding sequence is TGTGCCAGCAGCTTAGGCATAAGTGGGACAGCGACCGGTGGCTACACCTTC. As protein: CASSLGISGTATGGYTF.

V and J are TRBV7-6 and TRBJ1-1, with 9 nucleotides matching TRBD1. The germline V gene encodes CDR1 SGHVS and CDR2 FNYEAQ. CDR3 length equals 13 residues. V trimming: 3 bases; J trimming: 8 bases; junction bases outside the gene matches: 4. Written as DNA, the CDR3 is TGTGCCAGCAGCTTTGGCACAGGGGGCGAAGCTTTCTTT. Amino acid sequence: CASSFGTGGEAFF.

The chain combines TRBV7-6 with TRBJ1-4; 7 bases are a match to TRBD1. In germline, CDR1 is SGHVS, CDR2 FNYEAQ. This CDR3 contains 16 residues. V lost 0 bases, J lost 4 bases, and 5 bases stayed unmatched. CDR3 loop: CASSLARGEINEKLFF. The CDR3 DNA reads TGTGCCAGCAGCTTAGCCAGGGGGGAGATTAATGAAAAACTGTTTTTT.

The chain carries TRBV25-1 and TRBJ2-1; 9 nucleotides agree with TRBD2. CDR1 is MGHDK, CDR2 SYGVNS, per germline. The V and J ends lost 7 bases and 7 bases, in that order; junction bases with no gene match: 8. This CDR3 contains 14 residues. Here the CDR3 DNA reads TGTGCCAGCAACGCGGGAGGGCCTAGGAATGAGCAGTTCTTC. Translating gives CASNAGGPRNEQFF.

The chain employs TRBV28 and TRBJ2-4; unclear D gene. V was clipped by 5 bases and J by 0 bases, with 14 bases between them. Germline CDR1 is MDHEN and CDR2 is SYDVKM. The CDR3 has 16 amino acids. CDR3 region: CASSPPGAIAKNIQYF. The CDR3 DNA reads as TGTGCCAGCAGTCCCCCCGGAGCGATAGCCAAAAACATTCAGTACTTC.

The chain uses TRBV19 and TRBJ2-2, with 10 bases fitting TRBD1. The CDR3 totals 13 residues. The ends lost 5 bases at V and 9 bases at J; junction bases unmatched: 3. The germline V gene encodes CDR1 LNHDA and CDR2 SQIVND (reference sequence). The CDR3: CASSGDRGRELFF. The CDR3 DNA is TGTGCCAGTAGTGGGGACAGGGGCCGGGAGCTGTTTTTT.